A selection of T cell receptor beta chains follows, all from one sample in a study of T cell responses to AZD1222 COVID-19 vaccine. The table came from immunoSEQ multiplex PCR; TCRdb's copy has only in-frame clones and leaves some out. The sample lists under 100,000 clones, approximately 90% occurring once. Sample: peripheral blood, taken on day 0 of AZD1222 vaccination. The origin of the receptors is an adult in good health. Each CDR3 is given with its conserved first and last residue. Fields, in order: clone size, V gene, D gene, J gene, CDR3 length, CDR3 protein, CDR3 DNA. The D gene is left open where the match is weak. Expanded clones get a size class; other rows say once, few or many, or leave the size out.

clone size: NA; V gene: TRBV5-8; D gene: NA; J gene: TRBJ1-4; CDR3 length: 13; CDR3 protein: CASSFGADEKLFF; CDR3 DNA: TGTGCCAGCAGCTTTGGGGCGGATGAAAAACTGTTTTTT
clone size: NA; V gene: TRBV5-4; D gene: NA; J gene: TRBJ2-3; CDR3 length: 16; CDR3 protein: CASRGSGGAGADTQYF; CDR3 DNA: TGTGCCAGCAGGGGTAGCGGAGGGGCTGGGGCAGATACGCAGTATTTT
clone size: NA; V gene: TRBV19; D gene: NA; J gene: TRBJ2-6; CDR3 length: 13; CDR3 protein: CASKGSGANVLTF; CDR3 DNA: TGTGCCAGTAAGGGTTCTGGGGCCAACGTCCTGACTTTC
clone size: once; V gene: TRBV28; D gene: NA; J gene: TRBJ1-2; CDR3 length: 15; CDR3 protein: CASSLKEGGNYGYTF; CDR3 DNA: TGTGCCAGCAGTTTAAAGGAGGGGGGTAACTATGGCTACACCTTC
clone size: NA; V gene: TRBV5-4; D gene: TRBD2; J gene: TRBJ2-1; CDR3 length: 12; CDR3 protein: CASSSLAAEQFF; CDR3 DNA: TGTGCCAGCAGCTCTCTAGCGGCTGAGCAGTTCTTC
clone size: NA; V gene: TRBV13; D gene: NA; J gene: TRBJ1-1; CDR3 length: 14; CDR3 protein: CASSLQGRYTEAFF; CDR3 DNA: TGTGCCAGCAGCTTACAGGGTCGATACACTGAAGCTTTCTTT
clone size: NA; V gene: TRBV4-3; D gene: TRBD1; J gene: TRBJ1-4; CDR3 length: 16; CDR3 protein: CASSPTTGATNEKLFF; CDR3 DNA: TGCGCCAGCAGCCCCACCACAGGGGCAACTAATGAAAAACTGTTTTTT
clone size: once; V gene: TRBV9; D gene: NA; J gene: TRBJ2-3; CDR3 length: 17; CDR3 protein: CASSVAFLLSAPDTQYF; CDR3 DNA: TGTGCCAGCAGCGTAGCTTTCCTACTCTCGGCCCCAGATACGCAGTATTTT
clone size: NA; V gene: TRBV27; D gene: NA; J gene: TRBJ1-2; CDR3 length: 15; CDR3 protein: CASSSWDTLGYGYTF; CDR3 DNA: TGTGCCAGCAGTTCATGGGACACCCTGGGGTATGGCTACACCTTC
clone size: NA; V gene: TRBV6-5; D gene: NA; J gene: TRBJ1-3; CDR3 length: 11; CDR3 protein: CAIGDGNTIYF; CDR3 DNA: TGTGCCATTGGAGATGGAAACACCATATATTTT
clone size: once; V gene: TRBV12-5; D gene: TRBD2; J gene: TRBJ2-1; CDR3 length: 15; CDR3 protein: CASGLGTSGGNEQFF; CDR3 DNA: TGTGCTAGTGGTTTGGGCACTAGCGGGGGAAATGAGCAGTTCTTC
clone size: few; V gene: TRBV5-6; D gene: NA; J gene: TRBJ1-5; CDR3 length: 14; CDR3 protein: CASSAGQPNQPQHF; CDR3 DNA: TGTGCCAGCAGCGCCGGACAGCCCAATCAGCCCCAGCATTTT
clone size: NA; V gene: TRBV2; D gene: NA; J gene: TRBJ2-5; CDR3 length: 11; CDR3 protein: CASSAGETQYF; CDR3 DNA: TGTGCCAGCAGTGCAGGAGAGACCCAGTACTTC
clone size: NA; V gene: TRBV9; D gene: NA; J gene: TRBJ1-4; CDR3 length: 15; CDR3 protein: CASSVSTGSVEKLFF; CDR3 DNA: TGTGCCAGCAGCGTAAGTACAGGATCGGTGGAAAAACTGTTTTTT
clone size: NA; V gene: TRBV7-2; D gene: TRBD2; J gene: TRBJ2-3; CDR3 length: 15; CDR3 protein: CASSLTSGGGVTQYF; CDR3 DNA: TGTGCCAGCAGCTTAACTAGCGGGGGCGGAGTTACGCAGTATTTT
clone size: NA; V gene: TRBV28; D gene: NA; J gene: TRBJ1-1; CDR3 length: 13; CDR3 protein: CASSFNKNTEAFF; CDR3 DNA: TGTGCCAGCAGTTTTAACAAGAACACTGAAGCTTTCTTT
clone size: NA; V gene: TRBV6-6; D gene: NA; J gene: TRBJ1-5; CDR3 length: 14; CDR3 protein: CASRGGGGNQPQHF; CDR3 DNA: TGTGCCAGCAGAGGGGGAGGAGGCAATCAGCCCCAGCATTTT
clone size: NA; V gene: TRBV27; D gene: NA; J gene: TRBJ1-1; CDR3 length: 15; CDR3 protein: CASASRGGVNTEAFF; CDR3 DNA: TGTGCCAGCGCATCTCGCGGTGGGGTGAACACTGAAGCTTTCTTT
clone size: NA; V gene: TRBV6-5; D gene: NA; J gene: TRBJ1-1; CDR3 length: 13; CDR3 protein: CASSTQWNTEAFF; CDR3 DNA: TGTGCCAGCAGTACCCAATGGAACACTGAAGCTTTCTTT
clone size: NA; V gene: TRBV28; D gene: TRBD1; J gene: TRBJ1-2; CDR3 length: 13; CDR3 protein: CASSLWGQDGYTF; CDR3 DNA: TGTGCCAGCAGTTTATGGGGACAGGATGGCTACACCTTC
clone size: NA; V gene: TRBV3-1/TRBV3-2; D gene: NA; J gene: TRBJ2-7; CDR3 length: 11; CDR3 protein: CASSQAYEQYF; CDR3 DNA: TGTGCCAGCAGCCAAGCCTACGAGCAGTACTTC
clone size: NA; V gene: TRBV20-1; D gene: NA; J gene: TRBJ1-5; CDR3 length: 14; CDR3 protein: CSATEGGTNQPQHF; CDR3 DNA: TGCAGTGCTACTGAAGGGGGGACTAATCAGCCCCAGCATTTT
clone size: NA; V gene: TRBV11-2; D gene: NA; J gene: TRBJ2-2; CDR3 length: 15; CDR3 protein: CASSQGGTYTGELFF; CDR3 DNA: TGTGCCAGCAGCCAAGGGGGGACCTACACCGGGGAGCTGTTTTTT
clone size: NA; V gene: TRBV7-2; D gene: NA; J gene: TRBJ1-2; CDR3 length: 14; CDR3 protein: CASSLRAERHGYTF; CDR3 DNA: TGTGCCAGCAGCTTAAGGGCTGAGCGACATGGCTACACCTTC
clone size: NA; V gene: TRBV9; D gene: NA; J gene: TRBJ2-7; CDR3 length: 15; CDR3 protein: CASSVAGQSSYEQYF; CDR3 DNA: TGTGCCAGCAGCGTAGCTGGTCAGAGCTCCTACGAGCAGTACTTC
clone size: NA; V gene: TRBV5-1; D gene: TRBD2; J gene: TRBJ2-3; CDR3 length: 17; CDR3 protein: CASSLGVGLASTDTQYF; CDR3 DNA: TGCGCCAGCAGCTTAGGGGTGGGACTAGCGAGCACAGATACGCAGTATTTT
clone size: NA; V gene: TRBV5-4; D gene: NA; J gene: TRBJ1-2; CDR3 length: 14; CDR3 protein: CASSLAGAGYGYTF; CDR3 DNA: TGTGCCAGCAGCTTGGCCGGGGCAGGGTATGGCTACACCTTC
clone size: NA; V gene: TRBV6-2/TRBV6-3; D gene: TRBD1; J gene: TRBJ1-1; CDR3 length: 15; CDR3 protein: CASSYRRDRGTEAFF; CDR3 DNA: TGTGCCAGCAGTTACCGAAGGGACAGGGGAACTGAAGCTTTCTTT
clone size: NA; V gene: TRBV7-2; D gene: TRBD1; J gene: TRBJ1-2; CDR3 length: 16; CDR3 protein: CASSLGTGVLVWGYTF; CDR3 DNA: TGTGCCAGCAGCTTGGGGACAGGGGTTCTGGTGTGGGGCTACACCTTC
clone size: few; V gene: TRBV19; D gene: NA; J gene: TRBJ1-4; CDR3 length: 13; CDR3 protein: CASSMFEGRKLFF; CDR3 DNA: TGTGCCAGTAGTATGTTTGAAGGGCGAAAACTGTTTTTT
clone size: NA; V gene: TRBV2; D gene: NA; J gene: TRBJ2-7; CDR3 length: 14; CDR3 protein: CASNILLTRHEQYF; CDR3 DNA: TGTGCCAGCAACATCCTTTTGACCCGACACGAGCAGTACTTC